The 10 T cell receptor beta chains presented below share a single source sample, sequenced in a study of T cell responses to AZD1222 COVID-19 vaccine. Assay: immunoSEQ multiplex PCR; the TCRdb copy retains only in-frame clones and omits some. The table has 150,000 to 200,000 clones, 90% to 95% seen once. The starting material was peripheral blood, obtained on day 0 of AZD1222 vaccination. These TCRs come from an adult in good health.

This chain links TRBV6-6 with TRBJ2-2; 11 bases match TRBD1. Germline values: CDR1 MNHNY, CDR2 SVGAGI (reference sequence). This CDR3 region has 16 residues. Germline trimming cut 2 bases from V and 3 bases from J; bases unmatched to any gene: 2. CDR3 coding DNA: TGTGCCAGCAGTTACCGGGACAGGGGGGACACCGGGGAGCTGTTTTTT. Protein: CASSYRDRGDTGELFF.

V gene TRBV29-1 combines with J gene TRBJ1-2; D gene unclear. The germline V gene encodes CDR1 SQVTM and CDR2 ANQGSEA. The CDR3 contains 13 residues. The germline V and J ends were trimmed by 3 bases and 4 bases, with 12 bases remaining between them. CDR3 nucleotide sequence: TGCAGCGTTGAGGAGCAAACCGGCTATGGCTACACCTTC. Amino acids: CSVEEQTGYGYTF.

This chain connects TRBV18 to TRBJ2-7; 11 bases agree with TRBD1. With 0 bases clipped from V and 3 bases from J, the junction kept 19 bases outside the gene matches. The germline V gene encodes CDR1 KGHSH and CDR2 LQKENI. The CDR3 length is 21 residues. Here the CDR3 DNA reads TGTGCCAGCTCACCACCCGGGTCCCAGTCGAGGACAGGGGGCGGGTTCTACGAGCAGTACTTC. As protein: CASSPPGSQSRTGGGFYEQYF.

V usage is TRBV5-1 and J usage is TRBJ1-2, with TRBD1 matching 10 bases. The germline CDR1 and CDR2 sequences are SGHRS and YFSETQ. Trimming at V came to 2 bases and at J to 8 bases, leaving 6 bases not matched to a gene. CDR3 size: 14 residues. CDR3 in amino acids: CASSLRQGAPGYTF. In nucleotides, the CDR3 is TGCGCCAGCAGCTTAAGACAGGGGGCGCCCGGCTACACCTTC. Full variable domain (remainder filled in from reference TRBV5-1 and TRBJ1-2): KAGVTQTPRYLIKTRGQQVTLSCSPISGHRSVSWYQQTPGQGLQFLFEYFSETQRNKGNFPGRFSGRQFSNSRSEMNVSTLELGDSALYLCASSLRQGAPGYTFGSGTRLTVV.

The chain recombines TRBV7-8 with TRBJ1-2; perhaps TRBD1 as D (5 bases). Between the trimmed V and J ends, which lost 1 base and 4 bases, there was a span of 22 bases. CDR1 and CDR2 (germline): SGHVS, FQNEAQ. The CDR3 has 18 residues. In DNA form, the CDR3 reads TGTGCCAGCAGCTTAGGGCGGGGGAGGACCACTTCTGGCTATGGCTACACCTTC. It is translated as CASSLGRGRTTSGYGYTF.

This chain uses TRBV7-2 with TRBJ2-6; D is possibly TRBD1 or TRBD2 (7 bases each). This CDR3 has 15 residues. V lost 2 bases and J 11 bases, leaving 16 bases between the germline ends. The germline gives CDR1 SGHTA, CDR2 FQGNSA. Here the CDR3 DNA reads TGTGCCAGCAGCTTACGCAGGGGGGGCCCGGACGTCCTGACTTTC. Protein sequence: CASSLRRGGPDVLTF.

The genes are TRBV5-1 and TRBJ2-7; tentative D call: TRBD1 (6 bases). The CDR3 has 14 amino acids. V lost 6 bases, J lost 0 bases, and 13 bases lay in between. In germline, CDR1 is SGHRS, CDR2 YFSETQ. CDR3 region: CASTTQGNSYEQYF. CDR3 DNA sequence: TGCGCCAGCACCACGCAGGGGAACTCCTACGAGCAGTACTTC.

The chain has TRBV7-2 and TRBJ1-1; D uncertain. The CDR3 runs 13 residues. Germline CDR1 reads SGHTA; CDR2 reads FQGNSA. The V end was cut by 5 bases, the J end by 0 bases, with 7 bases between. CDR3 in amino acids: CASSIDMNTEAFF. The CDR3 DNA reads as TGTGCCAGCAGCATAGACATGAACACTGAAGCTTTCTTT.

The CDR3 region is CASSSLRDSRETQYF. DNA of the CDR3: TGTGCCAGCAGCTCCCTTAGGGATTCCAGAGAGACCCAGTACTTC. The V and J genes are TRBV6-5 and TRBJ2-5; D uncertain. V was clipped by 6 bases and J by 4 bases, with 18 bases between them. The CDR3 contains 15 residues. Germline CDR1 is MNHEY and CDR2 is SVGAGI.

The chain couples TRBV10-3 to TRBJ1-6, with D perhaps TRBD1 (6 bases). V lost 6 bases and J lost 12, with 9 bases in between. Per the germline V gene, CDR1 is ENHRY and CDR2 is SYGVKD. The CDR3 has 11 residues. CDR3 sequence: CAIRSQGPLHF. The CDR3 bases are TGTGCCATCAGATCACAGGGACCCCTCCACTTT.